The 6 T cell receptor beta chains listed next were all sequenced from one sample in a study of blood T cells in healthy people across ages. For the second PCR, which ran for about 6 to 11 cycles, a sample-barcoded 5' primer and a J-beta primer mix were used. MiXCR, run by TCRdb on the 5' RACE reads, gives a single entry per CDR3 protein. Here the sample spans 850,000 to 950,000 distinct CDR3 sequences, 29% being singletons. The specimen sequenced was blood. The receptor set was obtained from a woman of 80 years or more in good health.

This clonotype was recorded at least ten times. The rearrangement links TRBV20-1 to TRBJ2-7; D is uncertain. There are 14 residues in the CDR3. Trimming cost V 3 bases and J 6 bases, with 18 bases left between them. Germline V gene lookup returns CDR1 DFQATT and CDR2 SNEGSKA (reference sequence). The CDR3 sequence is CSASRGEPYVEQYF. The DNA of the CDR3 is TGCAGTGCTAGTCGTGGAGAACCATACGTCGAGCAGTACTTC.

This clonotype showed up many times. DNA of the CDR3: TGTGCCAGCAGCAATACCAGGGACAGCCCCAATGAGCAGTTCTTC. Translation: CASSNTRDSPNEQFF. The genes are TRBV21-1 and TRBJ2-1; TRBD1, the table's D call, was not compared with the DNA. TRBV21-1 is a recognized pseudogene. The CDR3 extends over 15 amino acids.

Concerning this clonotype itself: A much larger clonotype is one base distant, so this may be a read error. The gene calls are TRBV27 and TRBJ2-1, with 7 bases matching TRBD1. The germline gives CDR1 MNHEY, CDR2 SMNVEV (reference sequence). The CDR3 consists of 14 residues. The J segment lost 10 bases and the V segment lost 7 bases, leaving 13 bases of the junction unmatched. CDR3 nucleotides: TGTGCCAGCACTTCGAGACAGGGTGAAAAGGAGCAGTTCTTC. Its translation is CASTSRQGEKEQFF.

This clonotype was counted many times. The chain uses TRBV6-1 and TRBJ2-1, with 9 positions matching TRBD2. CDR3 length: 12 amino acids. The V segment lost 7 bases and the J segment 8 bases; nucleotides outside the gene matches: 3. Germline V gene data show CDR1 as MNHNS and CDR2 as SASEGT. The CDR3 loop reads CASTERGDEQFF. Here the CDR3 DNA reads TGTGCCAGCACTGAGCGGGGGGATGAGCAGTTCTTC.

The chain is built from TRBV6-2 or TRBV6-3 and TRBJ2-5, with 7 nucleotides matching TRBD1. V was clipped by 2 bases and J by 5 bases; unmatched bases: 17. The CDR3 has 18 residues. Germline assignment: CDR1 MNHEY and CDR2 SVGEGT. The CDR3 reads CASSYTPGQAKVAETQYF. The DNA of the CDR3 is TGTGCCAGCAGTTACACCCCAGGACAGGCTAAAGTGGCGGAGACCCAGTACTTC.

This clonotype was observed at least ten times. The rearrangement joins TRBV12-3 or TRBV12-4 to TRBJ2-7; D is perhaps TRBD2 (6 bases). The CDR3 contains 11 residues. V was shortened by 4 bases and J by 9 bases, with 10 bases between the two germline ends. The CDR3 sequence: CASSSAGRQYF. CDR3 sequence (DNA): TGTGCCAGCAGTTCAGCCGGGAGGCAGTACTTC.